These T cell receptor beta chains were read from a single sample in a study of graft-versus-host responses after intestinal transplantation. The data were produced by immunoSEQ multiplex PCR, yet TCRdb's version contains in-frame clones alone and is incomplete. The sample consists of about 63,000 clones, around nine tenths of them appearing once. The starting material was ileum tissue, obtained roughly 54 weeks after transplant. Receptor source: a human patient who received an intestinal transplant, so some T cells may come from the graft donor. Each CDR3 is given with its conserved first and last residue. Each record gives: clone size, J gene, V gene, D gene, CDR3 DNA, CDR3 protein. D genes are given only for firm matches. Size is stated for part of the rows, as once, few or many counts, or as a class when the clone is expanded.

-	TRBJ2-5	TRBV5-1	TRBD1	TGCGCCAGCAGCTTTTCCGGGACAGGGGTGGCGGAGACCCAGTACTTC	CASSFSGTGVAETQYF
-	TRBJ2-3	TRBV15	-	TGTGCCACCAGCAGGGGAGGCATTGGGGAAGATACGCAGTATTTT	CATSRGGIGEDTQYF
-	TRBJ2-6	TRBV5-1	TRBD1	TGCGCCAGCAGCTTGGATCGGGACAGGGGAAAAGCCGGGGCCAACGTCCTGACTTTC	CASSLDRDRGKAGANVLTF
once	TRBJ2-7	TRBV29-1	-	TGCAGCGTCGTATTTGGGGCCCGCTACGAGCAGTACTTC	CSVVFGARYEQYF
few	TRBJ2-7	TRBV5-6	-	TGTGCCAGCAGCTCGACAGGGACTTACGAGCAGTACTTC	CASSSTGTYEQYF
-	TRBJ2-7	TRBV5-4	-	TGTGCCAGCAGCTTGGGGGCCCCGAGGGACCCCAGACCGGCCCGTTACGAGCAGTACTTC	CASSLGAPRDPRPARYEQYF
-	TRBJ1-1	TRBV15	-	TGTGCCACCAGCAGAGAAACGGGGGCACGAACTGAAGCTTTCTTT	CATSRETGARTEAFF
-	TRBJ2-7	TRBV9	-	TGTGCCAGCAGCTCAGGAATGACAGGATCAACAGTCTACGAGCAGTACTTC	CASSSGMTGSTVYEQYF
-	TRBJ1-6	TRBV5-1	TRBD1	TGCGCCAGCAGCATCGACCCCGGGACAGGGAGCGGGTCACCCCTCCACTTT	CASSIDPGTGSGSPLHF
-	TRBJ2-7	TRBV7-9	TRBD1	TGTGCCAGCAGCTTTAGGGACAGGGGACCGCTCGAGCAGTACTTC	CASSFRDRGPLEQYF
-	TRBJ2-4	TRBV9	-	TGTGCCAGCAGCGTAGGGGGGAGCAAAAACATTCAGTACTTC	CASSVGGSKNIQYF
-	TRBJ1-6	TRBV12-2	-	TGTGCAAGTCGCTTAAAGCCCGGGAGGTCACCCCTCCACTTT	CASRLKPGRSPLHF
-	TRBJ2-5	TRBV6-5	-	TGTGCCAGCAGTTACGGGGCGGTAGAGACCCAGTACTTC	CASSYGAVETQYF
few	TRBJ1-2	TRBV18	-	TGTGCCAGCTCACCACGCGAGGGGTCGGTCTATGGCTACACCTTC	CASSPREGSVYGYTF
-	TRBJ1-1	TRBV7-3	-	TGTGCCAGCAGCTTTGGGGGAGCGAACACTGAAGCTTTCTTT	CASSFGGANTEAFF
once	TRBJ2-5	TRBV4-1	-	TGCGCCAGCAGCCAAGGGGCAATAGAGACCCAGTACTTC	CASSQGAIETQYF
-	TRBJ1-4	TRBV5-1	-	TGCGCCAGCAGCTTGTGGCCCCCTGCAACTAATGAAAAACTGTTTTTT	CASSLWPPATNEKLFF
-	TRBJ2-7	TRBV11-2	-	TGTGCCAGCAGCTTGAAGACGGACTACGAGCAGTACTTC	CASSLKTDYEQYF
-	TRBJ2-7	TRBV7-2	-	TGTGCCAGCAGCTTTGGGGGCGGCTACGAGCAGTACTTC	CASSFGGGYEQYF
-	TRBJ2-1	TRBV5-1	TRBD2	TGCGCCAGCAGCTTGAGGACTAGCGGGATATTCTCCTACAATGAGCAGTTCTTC	CASSLRTSGIFSYNEQFF
-	TRBJ2-2	TRBV28	-	TGTGCCAGCAGTTTAGCGGCAGTTACCGGGGAGCTGTTTTTT	CASSLAAVTGELFF
few	TRBJ2-7	TRBV10-3	-	TGTGCCATCGGAGGTACCACTACCTACGAGCAGTACTTC	CAIGGTTTYEQYF
-	TRBJ2-5	TRBV7-7	-	TGTGCCAGCAGCTTAGGAGGCCTTGGGTGGGAGACCCAGTACTTC	CASSLGGLGWETQYF
-	TRBJ2-2	TRBV7-7	-	TGTGCCAGCAGCTTGGAGATAGGGGGGCCTCGCACCGGGGAGCTGTTTTTT	CASSLEIGGPRTGELFF
-	TRBJ2-1	TRBV7-3	TRBD1	TGTGCCAGCAGCTGGACAGGGGACGACAATGAGCAGTTCTTC	CASSWTGDDNEQFF
-	TRBJ2-7	TRBV6-1	TRBD1	TGTGCCAGCAGTGTTTACAGGGGTCCCCCCCTCTACGAGCAGTACTTC	CASSVYRGPPLYEQYF
-	TRBJ2-1	TRBV13	-	TGTGCCAGCAGTCACAGGAGCTCCTACAATGAGCAGTTCTTC	CASSHRSSYNEQFF
-	TRBJ2-7	TRBV6-5	-	TGTGCCAGCAGTTACAGGGGCCCATCCTACGAGCAGTACTTC	CASSYRGPSYEQYF
-	TRBJ1-3	TRBV6-1	-	TGTGCCAGCAGGGGAGTTAAGGGAAACACCATATATTTT	CASRGVKGNTIYF
-	TRBJ2-3	TRBV6-4	-	TGTGCCAGCAGATCAACAGGGTCAGATACGCAGTATTTT	CASRSTGSDTQYF
-	TRBJ2-7	TRBV6-5	TRBD2	TGTGCCAGCAGTTATGGGACTAGCAGACCCTACGAGCAGTACTTC	CASSYGTSRPYEQYF
-	TRBJ1-1	TRBV6-6	TRBD1	TGTGCCAGCAGCCCAGGGACAGGGGGAGGGAACACTGAAGCTTTCTTT	CASSPGTGGGNTEAFF
-	TRBJ2-7	TRBV9	-	TGTGCCAGCAGCTCCAGCGAGAGCGAGCAGTACTTC	CASSSSESEQYF
-	TRBJ1-5	TRBV5-6	TRBD1	TGTGCCAGCAGCTTGGGGGGGACAGGGTCGGGCCAGCCCCAGCATTTT	CASSLGGTGSGQPQHF
-	TRBJ2-5	TRBV10-2	TRBD2	TGCGCCAGCAGTGAACCCCGGACTAGCGGGTTCCAAGAGACCCAGTACTTC	CASSEPRTSGFQETQYF
-	TRBJ2-7	TRBV4-1	TRBD1	TGCGCCAGCAGCCATGGACAGGGAATCTACGAGCAGTACTTC	CASSHGQGIYEQYF
-	TRBJ2-6	TRBV5-1	-	TGCGCCAGCAGCTTGGCCCGTCCCTCTTCCGGGGCCAACGTCCTGACTTTC	CASSLARPSSGANVLTF
-	TRBJ1-2	TRBV11-2	-	TGTGCCAGCAGCCACGGGGGGGGCTACACCTTC	CASSHGGGYTF
-	TRBJ2-3	TRBV9	-	TGTGCCAGCAGCTCGAGAGGACAGACAGATACGCAGTATTTT	CASSSRGQTDTQYF
-	TRBJ2-5	TRBV4-1	-	TGTGCCAGCAGCCGACCTTTGGAGACCCAGTACTTC	CASSRPLETQYF
-	TRBJ2-7	TRBV4-1	TRBD2	TGCGCCAGCAGCCAAGGGGAGACTAGCGTCTACGAGCAGTACTTC	CASSQGETSVYEQYF
-	TRBJ1-5	TRBV19	-	TGTGCCAGTGGCCACCCCCAGCATTTT	CASGHPQHF
-	TRBJ2-7	TRBV5-5	TRBD1	TGTGCCAGCAGCTTGGCCCAGCCGGGACAGCCGGACTTC	CASSLAQPGQPDF
once	TRBJ2-7	TRBV25-1	-	TGTGCCAGCAGTTTTGGGCGCGACGAGCAGTACTTC	CASSFGRDEQYF
-	TRBJ2-7	TRBV5-1	-	TGCGCCAGCAGCTTTCGGTCAGGGTACGAGCAGTACTTC	CASSFRSGYEQYF
-	TRBJ2-3	TRBV6-5	-	TGTGCCAGCGCAGGAGAGACTAGCACAGATACGCAGTATTTT	CASAGETSTDTQYF
-	TRBJ2-7	TRBV4-2	-	TGTGCCAGCAGCTGGGGGGACCCCTACGAGCAGTACTTC	CASSWGDPYEQYF
-	TRBJ2-7	TRBV6-1	TRBD2	TGTGCCAGCAACCCACTAGCGGGAGTGGAGTACGAGCAGTACTTC	CASNPLAGVEYEQYF
-	TRBJ2-7	TRBV6-6	-	TGTGCCAGCGGCCCCGTCCCAAGACCGCGAAACTACGAGCAGTACTTC	CASGPVPRPRNYEQYF
few	TRBJ2-7	TRBV7-3	TRBD1	TGTGCCAGCAGCTTCGGGACAGTCTACGAGCAGTACTTC	CASSFGTVYEQYF
-	TRBJ2-1	TRBV29-1	-	TGCAGCGCCGACCTGAACCCCCCGTTCTTC	CSADLNPPFF
-	TRBJ2-1	TRBV7-9	-	TGTGCCAGCAGCTCGGAACTTTACCCCTACAATGAGCAGTTCTTC	CASSSELYPYNEQFF
few	TRBJ2-2	TRBV6-5	-	TGTGCCAGCAGTTACGAGACAGCTAACACCGGGGAGCTGTTTTTT	CASSYETANTGELFF
-	TRBJ2-2	TRBV28	-	TGTGCCAGCAGTTTATCGGGAAACACCGGGGAGCTGTTTTTT	CASSLSGNTGELFF
once	TRBJ2-7	TRBV6-1	TRBD1	TGTGCCAGCAGTGGGGGACAGGGGGGGTACGAGCAGTACTTC	CASSGGQGGYEQYF
-	TRBJ1-1	TRBV2	TRBD1	TGTGCCAGCAGTGGCCGGGACAGGGAATCCATGAACACTGAAGCTTTCTTT	CASSGRDRESMNTEAFF